This TCR beta chain was recorded in a study of blood T cell repertoires in COVID-19. Background on the study: Material from acute and convalescent COVID-19 was sourced from the United States, Italy and Spain. From T cells, B-cell-depleted T cells, or PBMCs came the material, which was cDNA or gDNA.

This clone was detected only a few times. Germline-derived CDR1 and CDR2 are SGHVS and FNYEAQ. V was clipped by 1 base and J by 3 bases, with 13 bases between them. The CDR3 is 15 amino acids. In the authors' workflow: Reference gene primer amplification yielded estimated nucleated cell counts. Clones were sequenced by immunoSEQ multiplex PCR, and TCRdb holds only the in-frame ones, with some missing. The DNA gave D and trimming, while V, J and clone size come from that table. The sample comprises some 150,000 clones, under 85% of which are singletons, and approximately 1.6% rests with the top ten. The sample was PBMCs or T cells enriched from blood (not recorded which). The chain recombines TRBV7-6 with TRBJ2-7; D remains unclear. The TCR comes from a woman aged 18 to 35 who had been exposed to COVID-19. For the CDR3, the DNA is TGTGCCAGCAGCTTAGGTGTTGGCTCTCACTACGAGCAGTACTTC. Its translation: CASSLGVGSHYEQYF.